This TCR beta chain was observed in a study of T cell responses to AZD1222 COVID-19 vaccine. General study results and limits: Rises in breadth and depth of Spike-specific TCRs came after two AZD1222 doses. The span of vaccine-associated CD4 TCRs extended across spike, with dominance at 160-218 and 743-854. Donors skewed white British and female; clonal diversity was possibly underestimated.

Concerning this clone itself: What it binds is not known.

This table comes from immunoSEQ multiplex PCR, and its TCRdb copy is limited to in-frame clones, with some not included. This repertoire shows just over 150,000 clones, 90% found once; its top ten account for 1.5%. V was pared by 4 bases and J by 4 bases, with 14 bases between. The CDR3 is 15 residues long. Per germline, CDR1 LNHDA and CDR2 SQIVND (reference sequence). Sequenced here: peripheral blood, sampled 28 days after the second AZD1222 dose. The source is an adult who received the AZD1222 COVID-19 vaccine. V usage is TRBV19 and J usage is TRBJ1-5, with a weak D call TRBD1 (6 bases). CDR3 residues: CASSTPNRVNQPQHF. The DNA for the CDR3 is TGTGCCAGTAGTACTCCGAACAGGGTTAATCAGCCCCAGCATTTT.